This passage covers 21 T cell receptor beta chains from one sample sequenced in a study of T-cell reconstitution after alpha-beta-depleted transplantation in children. Using unique molecular identifiers, the investigators prepared the TCRbeta library. One entry per CDR3 protein, called by TCRdb with MiXCR from the PCR reads. The sample yields around 94,000 distinct CDR3 sequences, 4.5% to 7.5% seen once. This specimen was PBMCs, mostly from graft donor cells, taken 60 days after TCRalphabeta/CD19-depleted stem cell transplant. The receptors were gathered from a female patient under 10 years old who had a stem cell transplant for Fanconi anemia, so the T cells may come from the graft donor.

This clonotype was recorded many times. The chain uses TRBV2 and TRBJ1-5, with D perhaps TRBD1 (6 bases). V lost 5 bases, J lost 3 bases, and 14 bases lay in between. The CDR3 is 15 amino acids. CDR1 is SNHLY, CDR2 FYNNEI, per germline. The CDR3 is CASSLQGSYNQPQHF. The CDR3 nucleotides are TGTGCCAGCAGTTTACAGGGAAGCTACAATCAGCCCCAGCATTTT.

This chain uses TRBV7-2 with TRBJ1-5; 8 bases align to TRBD1. Trimming at V came to 1 base and at J to 4 bases, leaving 6 bases not matched to a gene. The CDR3 contains 16 residues. Germline V gives CDR1 SGHTA, CDR2 FQGNSA. CDR3 amino acids: CASSLGGTGHNQPQHF. CDR3 DNA: TGTGCCAGCAGCTTAGGAGGGACAGGTCATAATCAGCCCCAGCATTTT.

Many counts were recorded for this clonotype. The chain combines TRBV2 with TRBJ2-1, with no clear D. Germline assignment: CDR1 SNHLY and CDR2 FYNNEI. The CDR3 has 15 amino acids. V lost 2 bases, J lost 6 bases, and 14 bases lay in between. CDR3 sequence reads: CASSELVALFNEQFF. The CDR3 DNA reads as TGTGCCAGCAGTGAACTAGTTGCCCTTTTCAATGAGCAGTTCTTC.

In this sample, this clonotype turned up many times. J is TRBJ2-2 and V is TRBV27, with D perhaps TRBD2 (7 bases). CDR1 and CDR2 from the germline V gene are MNHEY and SMNVEV (reference sequence). The CDR3 is 13 residues long. Between the trimmed V and J ends, which lost 11 bases and 4 bases, there was a span of 14 bases. The CDR3: CALGGGLTGELFF. The CDR3 DNA is TGTGCCCTTGGGGGGGGGCTCACCGGGGAGCTGTTTTTT.

This clonotype was seen many times. This chain joins TRBV25-1 and TRBJ2-3; 13 bases match TRBD2. V shed 6 bases and J 4 bases; nucleotides not matched to a gene: 1. Germline CDR1 and CDR2: MGHDK and SYGVNS. The CDR3 loop spans 14 amino acids. This chain's CDR3 is CASRLAGGPDTQYF. The CDR3 bases are TGTGCCAGCAGACTAGCGGGAGGGCCAGATACGCAGTATTTT.

This clonotype was found a few times. This chain uses TRBV20-1 with TRBJ2-4; D gene unclear. The ends were cut back, 5 bases at V and 0 bases at J, with 14 bases in the middle. The CDR3 consists of 15 residues. Germline-derived CDR1 and CDR2 are DFQATT and SNEGSKA (reference sequence). CDR3 coding DNA: TGCAGTGCTCCCTCGGACGGCCTAGCCAAAAACATTCAGTACTTC. Its translation is CSAPSDGLAKNIQYF.

This clonotype was counted at least ten times. The genes are TRBV20-1 and TRBJ2-2; TRBD1 matches 8 bases. Germline CDR1 DFQATT, CDR2 SNEGSKA (reference sequence). CDR3 size: 16 residues. The V segment lost 1 base and the J segment 4 bases; nucleotides outside the gene matches: 8. This chain's CDR3 is CSARVTGGTFTGELFF. The CDR3 nucleotides read TGCAGTGCTAGAGTAACAGGGGGGACCTTCACCGGGGAGCTGTTTTTT.

The chain couples TRBV20-1 to TRBJ2-1; TRBD2 matches at 9 bases. There are 16 residues in the CDR3. V shed 1 base and J 3 bases; nucleotides not matched to a gene: 7. The germline V gene encodes CDR1 DFQATT and CDR2 SNEGSKA (reference sequence). In nucleotides, the CDR3 is TGCAGTGCTAGAGTTCGGCTAGCGGGACGCTACAATGAGCAGTTCTTC. Residues: CSARVRLAGRYNEQFF.

This clonotype was seen ten or more times. The chain uses TRBV5-1 and TRBJ2-1, with 9 bases lining up with TRBD1. The trim removed 6 bases at V and 5 bases at J, leaving 9 bases unmatched. CDR3 length equals 15 residues. Germline CDR1 and CDR2: SGHRS and YFSETQ. CDR3 loop: CASTGDRVGNNEQFF. The CDR3, as DNA: TGCGCCAGCACGGGGGACAGGGTAGGGAACAATGAGCAGTTCTTC.

This clonotype has just a few counts. V is TRBV12-3 or TRBV12-4 and J is TRBJ1-3; unclear D gene. The V end was cut by 0 bases, the J end by 0 bases, with 9 bases between. The CDR3 runs 16 residues. The CDR3: CASSLAIRRSGNTIYF. In DNA form, the CDR3 reads TGTGCCAGCAGTTTAGCCATACGGCGCTCTGGAAACACCATATATTTT.

The chain joins TRBV19 to TRBJ2-1, with 14 bases matching TRBD2. In germline, CDR1 is LNHDA, CDR2 SQIVND (reference sequence). This CDR3 spans 18 amino acids. V trimming: 6 bases; J trimming: 0 bases; junction bases outside the gene matches: 7. CDR3 loop: CASRGGLAGGSSYNEQFF. The CDR3 DNA sequence: TGTGCCAGTAGGGGTGGACTAGCGGGAGGTAGCTCCTACAATGAGCAGTTCTTC.

This clonotype has ten or more counts. The chain links TRBV6-2 or TRBV6-3 to TRBJ2-3; 12 bases match TRBD2. Germline assignment: CDR1 MNHEY and CDR2 SVGEGT. V lost 6 bases and J lost 5; bases outside the gene matches: 6. This CDR3 contains 15 residues. CDR3 in DNA: TGTGCCAGCAGAAGACTAGCGGGAGTGATAGATACGCAGTATTTT. Its protein is CASRRLAGVIDTQYF.

This clonotype was observed a handful of times. The genes are TRBV6-2 or TRBV6-3 and TRBJ1-2; TRBD1 matches at 7 bases. The CDR3 is made up of 13 amino acids. Losses at the gene ends were 5 bases for V and 6 bases for J; bases not matched to a gene: 6. Germline V gene data show CDR1 as MNHEY and CDR2 as SVGEGT. The CDR3 nucleotides are TGTGCCAGCAGTAACAGACAGGGTGATGGCTACACCTTC. Protein product: CASSNRQGDGYTF.

This clonotype was seen more than once but under ten times. The rearrangement uses TRBV18 and TRBJ1-2; D remains ambiguous. Germline V gene lookup returns CDR1 KGHSH and CDR2 LQKENI. There are 12 residues in the CDR3. The V end lost 2 bases, the J end lost 2 bases, and 3 bases lay between the germline ends. CDR3 region: CASSPGNYGYTF. The CDR3 DNA is TGTGCCAGCTCACCAGGGAACTATGGCTACACCTTC.

In its sample, this clonotype was seen many times. V and J are TRBV24-1 and TRBJ2-5; TRBD2 matches 12 bases. The length of the CDR3 is 17 residues. After removal of 3 bases from V and 4 bases from J, the junction contained 8 bases not matched to a gene. Germline V gene lookup returns CDR1 KGHDR and CDR2 SFDVKD. For the CDR3, the DNA is TGTGCCACCAGTGATCCAAAGACTAGCGGGAGTTTAGAGACCCAGTACTTC. This gives the protein CATSDPKTSGSLETQYF.

V gene TRBV28 combines with J gene TRBJ2-7; D remains ambiguous. The CDR3 spans 16 residues. Deletions cut 3 bases from V and 3 bases from J, with 18 bases between. Germline-derived CDR1 and CDR2 are MDHEN and SYDVKM. CDR3: CASSFPRTREDYEQYF. The CDR3 DNA reads as TGTGCCAGCAGTTTTCCGCGGACCAGAGAGGACTACGAGCAGTACTTC.

In its sample, this clonotype was seen a few times. The J gene is TRBJ2-7, the V gene TRBV11-2; no reliable D call. Between the trimmed V and J ends, which lost 2 bases and 8 bases, there was a span of 10 bases. CDR3 length: 12 amino acids. The germline gives CDR1 SGHAT, CDR2 FQNNGV. The CDR3 DNA follows: TGTGCCAGCAGCTTATCGAAAGGGAAGCAGTACTTC. Translation: CASSLSKGKQYF.

This clonotype has more than one count but fewer than ten. The chain employs TRBV7-9 and TRBJ1-5, with 7 nucleotides matching TRBD1. Germline CDR1 is SEHNR and CDR2 is FQNEAQ (reference sequence). Trimming removed 1 base from V and 6 bases from J; junction bases left unmatched: 9. The CDR3 is made up of 16 amino acids. CDR3 in DNA: TGTGCCAGCAGCTTAGGACAGGGAAATCTGGCTCAGCCCCAGCATTTT. Amino acid sequence: CASSLGQGNLAQPQHF.

The chain carries TRBV5-5 and TRBJ2-7; TRBD1 matches at 7 bases. The CDR3 spans 12 residues. Germline CDR1 is SGHKS and CDR2 is YYEKEE (reference sequence). The trim removed 4 bases at V and 5 bases at J, leaving 3 bases unmatched. CDR3 sequence (DNA): TGTGCCAGCAGCCCGACAGGGAACGAGCAGTACTTC. Its translation: CASSPTGNEQYF.

The CDR3 DNA sequence: TGTGCCAGCAGCCAACTGGGACTAGCGAACACCGGGGAGCTGTTTTTT. Translating gives CASSQLGLANTGELFF. V and J are TRBV3-1 and TRBJ2-2; 8 nucleotides agree with TRBD2. This CDR3 has 16 residues. Germline lookup yields CDR1 LGHDT and CDR2 YNNKEL (reference sequence). V dropped 2 bases and J dropped 0; count of bases not matched to a gene: 2.

The V gene is TRBV12-3 or TRBV12-4, the J gene TRBJ1-4; the D gene is possibly TRBD1 (5 bases). The CDR3 has 15 amino acids. The V gene lost 6 bases and the J gene lost 7 bases, with 18 bases spanning the gap. The CDR3 region is CASRRGRDRVEKLFF. CDR3 DNA sequence: TGTGCCAGCAGACGCGGCAGGGATCGGGTTGAAAAACTGTTTTTT.